This T cell receptor beta chain stems from a study of blood T cell repertoires in COVID-19. The overall study: T cells, B-cell-depleted T cells, or PBMCs supplied cDNA or gDNA.

The Seattle site enrolled patients during active infection and followed them longitudinally. Trimming cost V 7 bases and J 1 base; bases outside gene matches: 11. Germline V gene lookup returns CDR1 SNHLY and CDR2 FYNNEI. The CDR3 loop spans 18 amino acids. The authors' processing: Cell counts per sample came from amplifying reference gene primers. Sequenced by immunoSEQ multiplex PCR; TCRdb stores in-frame clones only, minus some. V, J and clone size reflect that table, while D and trimming were determined from the DNA. The sample consists of more than 80,000 clones, about 83% of them appearing once.

The specimen was peripheral blood. The chain combines TRBV2 with TRBJ2-1; 12 bases match TRBD2. This clonotype was obtained from a woman aged 55-70 years with COVID-19, enrolled during active disease. CDR3 bases: TGTGCCAGCAAGAGGGGACTAGCGGGTTCCTCGTCCTACAATGAGCAGTTCTTC. It is translated as CASKRGLAGSSSYNEQFF. Drawing the rest from reference TRBV2 and TRBJ2-1, the complete variable domain is EPEVTQTPSHQVTQMGQEVILRCVPISNHLYFYWYRQILGQKVEFLVSFYNNEISEKSEIFDDQFSVERPDGSNFTLKIRSTKLEDSAMYFCASKRGLAGSSSYNEQFFGPGTRLTVL.